Sequencing of this TCR beta chain was carried out in a study of early T cells in non-severe SARS-CoV-2 infection. Study at large: Chains were not paired, and sequencing was done on bulk RNA from unsorted whole blood. Study-level results: Anti-spike CD8 responses were favored by VDJdb matching, which missed private and CD4 specificities.

Germline lookup yields CDR1 MDHEN and CDR2 SYDVKM. Trimming took off 3 bases at V and 4 bases at J, with 8 bases between the two ends. This CDR3 region has 13 residues. Individual cDNA molecules were tagged with unique molecular identifiers, the study reported. From the 5' RACE reads, TCRdb called clonotypes with MiXCR, one entry per CDR3 protein. The repertoire holds tens of thousands of distinct CDR3 sequences, with approximately 15% as singletons. Comments on this clonotype: The antigen is not known.

This TCR came from an adult who was a healthcare worker with PCR-confirmed SARS-CoV-2 infection or an uninfected control (not recorded which). The source material was whole blood, sampled at baseline. The rearrangement uses TRBV28 and TRBJ2-3; maybe TRBD2 (6 bases). CDR3 loop: CASSFRLADTQYF. CDR3 DNA: TGTGCCAGCAGTTTTCGACTAGCAGATACGCAGTATTTT.